This is a list of T cell receptor beta chains from one sample in a study of Ad26.COV2.S vaccination and SARS-CoV-2 variants. The protocol was immunoSEQ multiplex PCR, while the TCRdb copy is restricted to in-frame clones and leaves out a portion. The sample records about 250,000 clones, around 87% being singletons. The sample here was peripheral blood, taken in a trial of Ad26.COV2.S vaccine versus placebo. These TCRs come from a person between 18 and 59 years old who received the Ad26.COV2.S COVID-19 vaccine or a placebo. The CDR3 runs from the conserved cysteine through the conserved F or W. The order of the fields is clone size, D gene, V gene, J gene, CDR3 DNA, CDR3 protein. A D gene is named only where the DNA matches it firmly. Some rows mark clone size as missing; the rest say once, few, many or name a class of expanded clone.

>-|TRBD1|TRBV4-1|TRBJ1-2
TGCGCCAGCAGCCGGGCAGGGGGTATAGGGGGCTACACCTTC
CASSRAGGIGGYTF
>-|TRBD2|TRBV5-1|TRBJ2-3
TGCGCCAGCAAGGGACTAGCGGAGAGCACAGATACGCAGTATTTT
CASKGLAESTDTQYF
>-|TRBD1|TRBV6-5|TRBJ2-3
TGTGCCAGCAGTTACTCGGGGGACAGGGACATAGATACGCAGTATTTT
CASSYSGDRDIDTQYF
>-|-|TRBV7-9|TRBJ1-4
TGTGCCAGCAGCTGGCACAGGGAAGAGGGACTGTTTTTT
CASSWHREEGLFF
>-|-|TRBV10-3|TRBJ1-1
TGTGCCATCAGTGAGTCGGTACAGCCAATTGATGCTTTCTTT
CAISESVQPIDAFF
>-|-|TRBV19|TRBJ1-1
TGTGCCAGTAGAAAATTTCAGGGTGGCACTGAAGCTTTCTTT
CASRKFQGGTEAFF
>-|-|TRBV7-2|TRBJ2-5
TGTGCCAGCAGCCCCGGAGGGGGGCCCGGAGAGACCCAGTACTTC
CASSPGGGPGETQYF
>once|-|TRBV19|TRBJ1-2
TGTGCCAGTAGCCACTTCCGAGACGGTAACTATGGCTACACCTTC
CASSHFRDGNYGYTF
>-|-|TRBV9|TRBJ2-5
TGTGCCAGCAGCGTTGGCAGCTACTTC
CASSVGSYF
>-|-|TRBV5-1|TRBJ1-1
TGCGCCAGCAGCTTGGTTCGCCTAGGGGGTTTGAACACTGAAGCTTTCTTT
CASSLVRLGGLNTEAFF
>-|TRBD1|TRBV6-1|TRBJ1-1
TGTGCCAGCAGTTGGGGGGGGACAGTAGGCACTGAAGCTTTCTTT
CASSWGGTVGTEAFF
>once|-|TRBV19|TRBJ1-5
TGTGCCAGTAGCTTTCATGGCAATCAGCCCCAGCATTTT
CASSFHGNQPQHF
>many|-|TRBV9|TRBJ1-2
TGTGCCAGCAGCAATCCCCAACAGGGTTTCGGGGGCTACACCTTC
CASSNPQQGFGGYTF
>-|-|TRBV29-1|TRBJ1-4
TGCAGCGTTGAAGGGGAGGGGGACGAAAAACTGTTTTTT
CSVEGEGDEKLFF
>-|-|TRBV6-5|TRBJ1-5
TGTGCCAGCAGTCCGGGTATCAATCAGCCCCAGCATTTT
CASSPGINQPQHF
>-|-|TRBV2|TRBJ1-2
TGTGCCAGCAGGCCCACCCAGGTTTCCTATGGTGGCTACACCTTC
CASRPTQVSYGGYTF
>-|TRBD2|TRBV7-9|TRBJ2-3
TGTGCCAGCAGCAGACTAGCGGGAGTTTCAGATACGCAGTATTTT
CASSRLAGVSDTQYF
>-|TRBD1|TRBV5-4|TRBJ1-4
TGTGCCAGCAGCTCTAAAGACAGGGCTGAAAAACTGTTTTTT
CASSSKDRAEKLFF
>-|-|TRBV12-3/TRBV12-4|TRBJ1-4
TGTGCCAGCAACCGGGCCCCTAATGAAAAACTGTTTTTT
CASNRAPNEKLFF
>few|-|TRBV10-3|TRBJ1-2
TGTGCCATCAGTGTCGGGGGAGAGGGCTACACCTTC
CAISVGGEGYTF
>-|TRBD1|TRBV28|TRBJ1-5
TGTGCCAGCAGTCTCCGACAGGGGGGTCAGCCCCAGCATTTT
CASSLRQGGQPQHF
>-|TRBD1|TRBV3-1/TRBV3-2|TRBJ1-4
TGTGCCAGCAGCCCCTACACAGGGGGTAATGAAAAACTGTTTTTT
CASSPYTGGNEKLFF
>-|-|TRBV25-1|TRBJ1-1
TGTGCCAGCAGTCGACATTACACTGAAGCTTTCTTT
CASSRHYTEAFF
>-|TRBD1|TRBV25-1|TRBJ1-1
TGTGCCAGCAGTATACAGGGGGGGAACACTGAAGCTTTCTTT
CASSIQGGNTEAFF
>few|-|TRBV7-2|TRBJ2-7
TGTGCCAGCAGCTTACGCTACGAGCAGTACTTC
CASSLRYEQYF
>few|-|TRBV19|TRBJ1-1
TGTGCCAGTTCTAGCACTGAAGCTTTCTTT
CASSSTEAFF
>-|TRBD2|TRBV5-4|TRBJ2-7
TGTGCCAGCAGCTTGGAGTTAAGCGGGAGACGCTACGAGCAGTACTTC
CASSLELSGRRYEQYF
>-|-|TRBV7-2|TRBJ1-1
TGTGCCAGCAGCTTAGAAATGAACAGTCGTGCTTTCTTT
CASSLEMNSRAFF
>-|-|TRBV6-2/TRBV6-3|TRBJ1-2
TGTGCCAGCAGTTACGTGGCTGGGTTCGGCTACACCTTC
CASSYVAGFGYTF
>-|TRBD1|TRBV28|TRBJ2-1
TGTGCCAGCAGTTTAGAAGGACAGGGCAACAATGAGCAGTTCTTC
CASSLEGQGNNEQFF
>-|-|TRBV28|TRBJ2-7
TGTGCCAGCAGTTTGGTCCACGCGGTCTACGAGCAGTACTTC
CASSLVHAVYEQYF
>few|-|TRBV25-1|TRBJ1-4
TGTGCCAGCAGTGAACATGGAGCCCCAACTAATGAAAAACTGTTTTTT
CASSEHGAPTNEKLFF
>few|-|TRBV6-2/TRBV6-3|TRBJ1-1
TGTGCCAGCAGTCTTGACTGGATTTCTGAAGCTTTCTTT
CASSLDWISEAFF
>-|-|TRBV2|TRBJ2-6
TGTGCCAGCAGTGTATCGGCTTCTGGGGCCAACGTCCTGACTTTC
CASSVSASGANVLTF
>-|-|TRBV5-5|TRBJ2-2
TGTGCCAGCAGACAAAGACACTCCACCGGGGAGCTGTTTTTT
CASRQRHSTGELFF
>once|-|TRBV28|TRBJ2-6
TGTGCCAGCAGCCTGACAGTATCCGGGGCCAACGTCCTGACTTTC
CASSLTVSGANVLTF
>-|-|TRBV21-1|TRBJ1-6
TGTGCCAGCATCGACCACTTAGTCACTAGCTCCTATAATTCACCCCTCCACTTT
CASIDHLVTSSYNSPLHF